The clone carrying this T cell receptor (beta chain) was counted a single time. In germline, CDR1 is MNHEY, CDR2 SVGAGI. The CDR3 extends over 13 amino acids. The V end lost 8 bases, the J end lost 3 bases, and 14 bases lay between the germline ends. This sample is drawn from a study of blood T cell repertoires in COVID-19. Overall study context: Both acute and convalescent COVID-19 samples were obtained from the United States, Italy and Spain. PBMCs, B-cell-depleted T cells, or T cells were the source of the cDNA or gDNA that made up the material.

Study processing details: Reference gene primer amplification gave nucleated cell count estimates. Libraries were prepared by immunoSEQ multiplex PCR; TCRdb keeps only in-frame clonotypes and omits some of them. V, J and clone size reflect that table, while D and trimming were determined from the DNA. The sample shows 200,000 or so clones, 65% to 85% of them seen only once. This sequence originates from a man between 60 and 70 years old with active or convalescent COVID-19. This chain links TRBV6-5 with TRBJ2-7; possibly TRBD2 for D (5 bases). Sequenced input: peripheral blood. The DNA for the CDR3 is TGTGCCAGCGGTTTAGTAGCGAACTACGAGCAGTACTTC. Its protein product is CASGLVANYEQYF.